This T cell receptor (beta chain) was retrieved from a study of blood T cell repertoires in COVID-19. Study-level information: Whether acute or convalescent, the COVID-19 samples came from the United States, Italy and Spain. The analysed material was cDNA or gDNA that came from T cells, B-cell-depleted T cells, or PBMCs.

This CDR3 spans 14 amino acids. Germline assignment: CDR1 KGHDR and CDR2 SFDVKD. Trimming stripped 1 base from V and 7 bases from J, with 9 bases between. How the authors handled the data: Amplification of reference gene primers was used by the study to estimate nucleated cell counts. Here immunoSEQ multiplex PCR was the method, and the copy in TCRdb shows in-frame clones only, minus some. The V and J calls and clone size come from that table; D and trimming were worked out from the DNA. The table includes roughly 120,000 clones, 75% to 80% detected once. Sequencing was carried out using peripheral blood. The sequence was obtained from a woman older than 75 with active or convalescent COVID-19. The genes are TRBV24-1 and TRBJ2-2; no reliable D call. The CDR3, as DNA: TGTGCCACCAGTGATTTACGGAGCAACGGGGAGCTGTTTTTT. As protein: CATSDLRSNGELFF.